The 24 T cell receptor beta chains reported below all come from one sample, sequenced in a study of cytomegalovirus exposure and HLA in healthy donors. A multiplex PCR was run with 60 Vbeta primers and 13 Jbeta primers. The assay was immunoSEQ multiplex PCR, and TCRdb's table has in-frame clones only and misses some. The sample has 110,000 or so clones; around 72% are singletons. Specimen: PBMCs. Source of these receptors: a man between 25 and 39 years old in good health and CMV-seronegative.

This clone showed up just once. This rearrangement joins TRBV27 to TRBJ1-6, with 8 nucleotides matching TRBD1. CDR1 is MNHEY and CDR2 is SMNVEV in the germline V gene (reference sequence). The CDR3 is 16 amino acids. The junction had 9 bases not matched to a gene; V was cut back by 6 bases and J by 5 bases. CDR3 amino acids: CASRTQGAPNNSPLHF. The CDR3 nucleotides read TGTGCCAGCAGAACCCAGGGGGCTCCAAATAATTCACCCCTCCACTTT.

The rearrangement links TRBV5-1 to TRBJ2-7; D is possibly TRBD1 (6 bases). The CDR3 covers 13 residues. V lost 3 bases and J lost 3, with 10 bases in between. From germline, CDR1 is SGHRS and CDR2 YFSETQ. DNA of the CDR3: TGCGCCAGCAGCTACCCGGACAGCTACGAGCAGTACTTC. It codes for CASSYPDSYEQYF.

This clone has ten or more counts. V and J are TRBV19 and TRBJ1-6, with TRBD1 matching over 10 bases. This CDR3 region has 16 residues. The V gene end was trimmed by 5 bases and the J gene end by 6 bases; junction bases not matched to a gene: 7. From germline, CDR1 is LNHDA and CDR2 SQIVND (reference sequence). This CDR3 reads CASSGTWDRGNSPLHF. The CDR3 DNA is TGTGCCAGTAGTGGCACCTGGGACAGGGGTAATTCACCCCTCCACTTT.

The rearrangement joins TRBV5-1 to TRBJ1-1; tentatively, D is TRBD1 (5 bases). Trimming removed 4 bases from V and 5 bases from J, with 18 bases in between. In germline, CDR1 is SGHRS, CDR2 YFSETQ. This CDR3 contains 15 residues. CDR3: CASSPGGTERTEAFF. CDR3 bases: TGCGCCAGCAGCCCGGGGGGGACGGAGAGGACTGAAGCTTTCTTT.

V usage is TRBV4-3 and J usage is TRBJ1-2, with TRBD1 as a possible D gene (5 bases). The CDR3 has 15 amino acids. The germline V and J ends were trimmed by 1 base and 4 bases, with 13 bases remaining between them. In germline, CDR1 is LGHNA, CDR2 YSLEER. The DNA for the CDR3 is TGCGCCAGCAGCCAAGGTGAGCAGGGAGGCTATGGCTACACCTTC. Translated, it gives CASSQGEQGGYGYTF.

The V call is TRBV28, the J call TRBJ1-2; tentatively, D is TRBD1 (6 bases). V was pared by 5 bases and J by 8 bases, with 18 bases between. This CDR3 has 14 amino acids. Germline CDR1 reads MDHEN; CDR2 reads SYDVKM. The CDR3 bases are TGTGCCAGCAGTCCCCCGCCGACAGGACCAGGCTACACCTTC. Translated, it gives CASSPPPTGPGYTF.

The rearrangement uses TRBV12-5 and TRBJ1-1; perhaps TRBD1 as D (5 bases). CDR1 is LGHNT and CDR2 is FRNRAP in the germline V gene. This CDR3 contains 12 residues. Trimming stripped 9 bases from V and 6 bases from J, with 14 bases between. CDR3 region: CASQGAGPEAFF. CDR3 nucleotides: TGTGCTAGCCAAGGTGCAGGGCCTGAAGCTTTCTTT. The full variable domain, in which reference TRBV12-5 and TRBJ1-1 provide the parts outside the CDR3, is DARVTQTPRHKVTEMGQEVTMRCQPILGHNTVFWYRQTMMQGLELLAYFRNRAPLDDSGMPKDRFSAEMPDATLATLKIQPSEPRDSAVYFCASQGAGPEAFFGQGTRLTVV.

The chain combines TRBV20-1 with TRBJ2-7; weak D call: TRBD2 (6 bases). The CDR3 runs 11 residues. Germline V gives CDR1 DFQATT, CDR2 SNEGSKA (reference sequence). Trimming left V 3 bases short and J 7 bases short, with 10 bases between. CDR3 loop: CSASEGREQYF. CDR3 bases: TGCAGTGCTAGCGAGGGGAGGGAGCAGTACTTC.

The chain has TRBV7-3 and TRBJ2-2; 14 nucleotides agree with TRBD2. Germline V gene lookup returns CDR1 SGHTA and CDR2 FQGTGA. V trimming: 2 bases; J trimming: 4 bases; junction bases outside the gene matches: 0. CDR3 length: 16 amino acids. CDR3 bases: TGTGCCAGCAGCTTAGGACTAGCGGGAGGCACCGGGGAGCTGTTTTTT. Translation: CASSLGLAGGTGELFF.

The chain combines TRBV21-1 with TRBJ2-7; TRBD1 was called by the table and not checked on the DNA. TRBV21-1 is flagged as a pseudogene. The CDR3 runs to 17 residues. CDR3 in DNA: TGTGCCAGCAGCAAAGATCAGTCCGGACAGCACTCCTACGAGCAGTACTTC. It codes for CASSKDQSGQHSYEQYF.

The rearrangement links TRBV19 to TRBJ1-5; no reliable D call. V gave up 9 bases and J gave up 0 bases, with 9 bases separating them. The CDR3 has 13 amino acids. Germline V CDR1 and CDR2: LNHDA, SQIVND (reference sequence). Here the CDR3 reads CASRGPSNQPQHF. CDR3 nucleotides: TGTGCCAGCAGAGGGCCTAGCAATCAGCCCCAGCATTTT.

The chain links TRBV7-3 to TRBJ2-2; 10 nucleotides align to TRBD1. The CDR3 is made up of 16 amino acids. The V gene's germline CDR1 is SGHTA and CDR2 FQGTGA. J gave up 4 bases and V 5 bases, and 7 bases lay outside the gene matches. Written as DNA, the CDR3 is TGTGCCAGCAGCCTAGACAGGGGGCGCGGCACCGGGGAGCTGTTTTTT. It codes for CASSLDRGRGTGELFF.

The chain couples TRBV9 to TRBJ1-3; 7 positions match TRBD1. Germline V gene data show CDR1 as SGDLS and CDR2 as YYNGEE. CDR3 size: 17 residues. Trimming took 3 bases from V and 2 from J; bases not matched to a gene: 11. CDR3 residues: CASSATGTGAAGNTIYF. The CDR3 bases are TGTGCCAGCAGCGCTACAGGAACAGGGGCTGCTGGAAACACCATATATTTT.

V usage is TRBV29-1 and J usage is TRBJ2-3; D is undetermined. Germline V gene data show CDR1 as SQVTM and CDR2 as ANQGSEA. Trimming stripped 7 bases from V and 6 bases from J, with 20 bases between. The CDR3 totals 14 residues. The CDR3 is CSAFPNGVSDTQYF. DNA for the CDR3: TGCAGCGCCTTTCCGAACGGAGTTTCGGATACGCAGTATTTT.

The chain links TRBV28 to TRBJ2-7, with a weak D call TRBD2 (6 bases). Trimming stripped 3 bases from V and 2 bases from J, with 23 bases between. The length of the CDR3 is 18 residues. CDR1 and CDR2 (germline): MDHEN, SYDVKM. This chain's CDR3 is CASSLVLGGMPSPYEQYF. The CDR3, as DNA: TGTGCCAGCAGTTTGGTTCTTGGCGGGATGCCCTCGCCCTACGAGCAGTACTTC. The variable domain in full, with the rest retrieved from reference TRBV28 and TRBJ2-7, is DVKVTQSSRYLVKRTGEKVFLECVQDMDHENMFWYRQDPGLGLRLIYFSYDVKMKEKGDIPEGYSVSREKKERFSLILESASTNQTSMYLCASSLVLGGMPSPYEQYFGPGTRLTVT.

J is TRBJ2-6 and V is TRBV7-2; D not certain. Germline-derived CDR1 and CDR2 are SGHTA and FQGNSA. The CDR3 contains 14 residues. Deletions cut 2 bases from V and 3 bases from J, with 5 bases between. The CDR3 protein is CASSLLVGANVLTF. CDR3 nucleotides: TGTGCCAGCAGCTTACTAGTTGGGGCCAACGTCCTGACTTTC.

This chain links TRBV28 with TRBJ1-1; D may be TRBD1 (5 bases). This CDR3 contains 11 residues. The V end was cut by 6 bases, the J end by 5 bases, with 7 bases between. CDR1 and CDR2 from the germline V gene are MDHEN and SYDVKM. CDR3 sequence: CASSRVTEAFF. DNA for the CDR3: TGTGCCAGCAGCAGGGTGACTGAAGCTTTCTTT.

The chain recombines TRBV5-1 with TRBJ1-2; D is perhaps TRBD1 (6 bases). Trimming removed 3 bases at V and 8 bases at J, with 17 bases between. The CDR3 sequence is 14 residues long. Germline V gene lookup returns CDR1 SGHRS and CDR2 YFSETQ. The CDR3 loop reads CASSSVIQGAGYTF. The CDR3, as DNA: TGCGCCAGCAGCTCCGTGATACAGGGTGCAGGCTACACCTTC.

A word on this clone: The junction departs from germline at one end; a sequencing error may be responsible. This chain joins TRBV19 and TRBJ1-4; D call uncertain. The CDR3 covers 13 residues. Germline V gene sequence: CDR1 LNHDA, CDR2 SQIVND (reference sequence). CDR3 bases: TGTGCCAGTAGTTTTGGTTACGGTGAAAAACTGCTTTTT. Protein sequence: CASSFGYGEKLLF.

The V call is TRBV11-3, the J call TRBJ1-1; TRBD1 aligns across 9 bases. V lost 8 bases and J lost 0; bases outside the gene matches: 1. CDR1 and CDR2 from the germline V gene are SGHNT and YENEEA. The CDR3 length is 13 residues. This CDR3 is CASGTGMNTEAFF. DNA for the CDR3: TGTGCCAGCGGGACAGGGATGAACACTGAAGCTTTCTTT. Full variable domain (rest looked up from reference TRBV11-3 and TRBJ1-1): EAGVVQSPRYKIIEKKQPVAFWCNPISGHNTLYWYLQNLGQGPELLIRYENEEAVDDSQLPKDRFSAERLKGVDSTLKIQPAELGDSAVYLCASGTGMNTEAFFGQGTRLTVV.

The V gene is TRBV6-1, the J gene TRBJ1-4, with unresolved D. Germline CDR1 MNHNS, CDR2 SASEGT. The CDR3 spans 17 residues. With 1 base removed from V and 7 bases from J, the gap between germline ends came to 19 bases. The CDR3 DNA sequence: TGTGCCAGCAGTGAAGAACGCCCCAGCCTAGGCGGTGAAAAACTGTTTTTT. It is translated as CASSEERPSLGGEKLFF.

The CDR3 coding sequence is TGTGCCAGCAGCTCGGGACAGTGGTCCTATGGCTACACCTTC. It yields the protein CASSSGQWSYGYTF. The rearrangement uses TRBV5-6 and TRBJ1-2; 7 positions match TRBD1. CDR1 and CDR2 (germline): SGHDT, YYEEEE. The CDR3 has 14 amino acids. The trim removed 3 bases at V and 4 bases at J, leaving 6 bases unmatched.

This chain connects TRBV2 to TRBJ1-4; 11 bases are a match to TRBD1. There are 16 residues in the CDR3. V gave up 1 base and J gave up 8 bases; unmatched junction bases: 6. Germline CDR1 and CDR2: SNHLY and FYNNEI. The CDR3 sequence: CASSEEGTGGSEKLFF. The CDR3, as DNA: TGTGCCAGCAGTGAAGAAGGGACAGGGGGTTCAGAAAAACTGTTTTTT.

The V and J genes are TRBV5-1 and TRBJ2-7, with 9 nucleotides matching TRBD1. Trimming at V came to 5 bases and at J to 5 bases, leaving 14 bases not matched to a gene. Per germline, CDR1 SGHRS and CDR2 YFSETQ. The CDR3 has 16 residues. CDR3: CASRLGTGSPSDEQYF. The CDR3 DNA reads TGCGCCAGCAGGCTGGGGACAGGGAGCCCTTCGGACGAGCAGTACTTC.